A selection of T cell receptor beta chains follows, all from one sample in a study of radiation and T cells in renal cell carcinoma. Sequencing was performed with immunoSEQ multiplex PCR; in TCRdb, only in-frame clones are kept and a portion is missing. This repertoire shows more than 150,000 clones, 80% to 90% found once; its top ten account for over 10%. The source was blood, collected from a patient whose treatment included radiotherapy and nephrectomy. These receptors were taken from a woman between 45 and 60 years old with renal cell carcinoma. The CDR3 runs from the conserved cysteine through the conserved F or W. The D gene is left open where the match is weak. Clone size is stated in some rows and not others, as once, few, many or a class when expanded.

j_call: TRBJ2-7
v_call: TRBV15
clone_size: .
d_call: .
cdr3_length: 17
cdr3_aa: CATSRDRGDRSSYEQYF
cdr3_nt: TGTGCCACCAGCAGAGATAGAGGTGACAGGAGCTCCTACGAGCAGTACTTC

j_call: TRBJ1-2
v_call: TRBV6-5
clone_size: .
d_call: TRBD1
cdr3_length: 16
cdr3_aa: CASSYRTGLINYGYTF
cdr3_nt: TGTGCCAGCAGTTACAGGACAGGACTTATTAACTATGGCTACACCTTC

j_call: TRBJ1-1
v_call: TRBV5-6
clone_size: .
d_call: TRBD1
cdr3_length: 14
cdr3_aa: CASSSGGMNTEAFF
cdr3_nt: TGTGCCAGCAGCTCAGGGGGCATGAACACTGAAGCTTTCTTT

j_call: TRBJ2-5
v_call: TRBV30
clone_size: once
d_call: .
cdr3_length: 11
cdr3_aa: CAWSLQETQYF
cdr3_nt: TGTGCCTGGAGCCTACAAGAGACCCAGTACTTC

j_call: TRBJ2-4
v_call: TRBV19
clone_size: .
d_call: TRBD1
cdr3_length: 16
cdr3_aa: CASSPGTGGAKNIQYF
cdr3_nt: TGTGCCAGTAGTCCGGGGACAGGGGGAGCCAAAAACATTCAGTACTTC

j_call: TRBJ1-2
v_call: TRBV11-2
clone_size: .
d_call: .
cdr3_length: 14
cdr3_aa: CASSLEAVNYGYTF
cdr3_nt: TGTGCCAGCAGCTTAGAGGCCGTTAACTATGGCTACACCTTC

j_call: TRBJ1-5
v_call: TRBV7-8
clone_size: .
d_call: .
cdr3_length: 14
cdr3_aa: CASSFLGSNQPQHF
cdr3_nt: TGTGCCAGCAGCTTTTTAGGGTCCAATCAGCCCCAGCATTTT

j_call: TRBJ2-2
v_call: TRBV28
clone_size: .
d_call: .
cdr3_length: 15
cdr3_aa: CASMSPGARTGELFF
cdr3_nt: TGTGCCAGCATGTCGCCGGGGGCGAGGACCGGGGAGCTGTTTTTT

j_call: TRBJ2-3
v_call: TRBV2
clone_size: .
d_call: .
cdr3_length: 14
cdr3_aa: CASSAGRSVDTQYF
cdr3_nt: TGTGCCAGCAGTGCGGGCCGTTCCGTAGATACGCAGTATTTT

j_call: TRBJ1-2
v_call: TRBV7-2
clone_size: .
d_call: .
cdr3_length: 13
cdr3_aa: CASSLASNYGYTF
cdr3_nt: TGTGCCAGCAGCTTAGCGTCGAACTATGGCTACACCTTC

j_call: TRBJ2-5
v_call: TRBV10-3
clone_size: .
d_call: .
cdr3_length: 19
cdr3_aa: CAISESSYRTQTSQETQYF
cdr3_nt: TGTGCCATCAGTGAGTCTTCTTACAGGACGCAAACTTCACAAGAGACCCAGTACTTC

j_call: TRBJ2-7
v_call: TRBV5-6
clone_size: .
d_call: .
cdr3_length: 15
cdr3_aa: CASSLGPAGFYEQYF
cdr3_nt: TGTGCCAGCAGCTTGGGGCCGGCAGGGTTCTACGAGCAGTACTTC

j_call: TRBJ1-1
v_call: TRBV6-6
clone_size: once
d_call: .
cdr3_length: 14
cdr3_aa: CASSSTGTTQEAFF
cdr3_nt: TGTGCCAGCAGTTCTACCGGGACTACGCAAGAAGCTTTCTTT

j_call: TRBJ1-1
v_call: TRBV7-9
clone_size: .
d_call: TRBD1
cdr3_length: 15
cdr3_aa: CASSARTGWSPEAFF
cdr3_nt: TGTGCCAGCAGCGCCCGGACAGGGTGGTCTCCTGAAGCTTTCTTT

j_call: TRBJ2-1
v_call: TRBV4-1
clone_size: .
d_call: TRBD2
cdr3_length: 15
cdr3_aa: CASSQRGGLYNEQFF
cdr3_nt: TGCGCCAGCAGCCAGCGGGGGGGACTCTACAATGAGCAGTTCTTC

j_call: TRBJ2-3
v_call: TRBV6-5
clone_size: .
d_call: TRBD2
cdr3_length: 16
cdr3_aa: CASSFLAGGSTDTQYF
cdr3_nt: TGTGCCAGCAGTTTCCTAGCGGGGGGATCCACAGATACGCAGTATTTT

j_call: TRBJ1-3
v_call: TRBV19
clone_size: .
d_call: .
cdr3_length: 14
cdr3_aa: CASRTHRGGNTIYF
cdr3_nt: TGTGCCAGTAGGACCCACCGGGGAGGAAACACCATATATTTT

j_call: TRBJ2-7
v_call: TRBV7-8
clone_size: .
d_call: TRBD2
cdr3_length: 15
cdr3_aa: CASSSTSGEIYEQYF
cdr3_nt: TGTGCCAGCAGCTCGACTAGCGGGGAGATCTACGAGCAGTACTTC

j_call: TRBJ1-2
v_call: TRBV7-9
clone_size: .
d_call: .
cdr3_length: 14
cdr3_aa: CASSPPGPNYGYTF
cdr3_nt: TGTGCCAGCAGCCCACCGGGACCTAACTATGGCTACACCTTC

j_call: TRBJ1-2
v_call: TRBV5-5
clone_size: .
d_call: TRBD1
cdr3_length: 13
cdr3_aa: CASSQQGDYGYTF
cdr3_nt: TGTGCCAGCAGCCAGCAGGGGGACTATGGCTACACCTTC

j_call: TRBJ2-1
v_call: TRBV7-3
clone_size: .
d_call: .
cdr3_length: 14
cdr3_aa: CASSLGSSYNEQFF
cdr3_nt: TGTGCCAGCAGCTTGGGGAGCTCCTACAATGAGCAGTTCTTC

j_call: TRBJ1-1
v_call: TRBV19
clone_size: .
d_call: .
cdr3_length: 17
cdr3_aa: CASSMRESRGTNTEAFF
cdr3_nt: TGTGCCAGTAGTATGAGAGAGTCCCGGGGCACGAACACTGAAGCTTTCTTT

j_call: TRBJ2-7
v_call: TRBV6-5
clone_size: .
d_call: .
cdr3_length: 11
cdr3_aa: CASSYVEEQYF
cdr3_nt: TGTGCCAGCAGTTACGTGGAGGAGCAGTACTTC

j_call: TRBJ2-7
v_call: TRBV7-9
clone_size: .
d_call: TRBD2
cdr3_length: 11
cdr3_aa: CASAGGYEQYF
cdr3_nt: TGTGCCAGCGCGGGAGGCTACGAGCAGTACTTC

j_call: TRBJ2-7
v_call: TRBV29-1
clone_size: .
d_call: .
cdr3_length: 16
cdr3_aa: CSVEGGEGGQYYEQYF
cdr3_nt: TGCAGCGTTGAAGGTGGCGAGGGGGGACAGTACTACGAGCAGTACTTC

j_call: TRBJ1-1
v_call: TRBV5-1
clone_size: .
d_call: .
cdr3_length: 14
cdr3_aa: CASSLTGGGTEAFF
cdr3_nt: TGCGCCAGCAGCTTGACCGGGGGAGGCACTGAAGCTTTCTTT

j_call: TRBJ1-1
v_call: TRBV7-2
clone_size: .
d_call: .
cdr3_length: 14
cdr3_aa: CASSLESGVRLAFF
cdr3_nt: TGTGCCAGCAGCCTCGAATCGGGAGTAAGATTAGCTTTCTTT

j_call: TRBJ2-1
v_call: TRBV5-1
clone_size: .
d_call: .
cdr3_length: 13
cdr3_aa: CASSLDVYNEQFF
cdr3_nt: TGCGCCAGCAGCTTGGATGTTTACAATGAGCAGTTCTTC

j_call: TRBJ2-6
v_call: TRBV18
clone_size: once
d_call: .
cdr3_length: 15
cdr3_aa: CASSPVGSGANVLTF
cdr3_nt: TGTGCCAGCTCACCTGTGGGGAGTGGGGCCAACGTCCTGACTTTC

j_call: TRBJ2-5
v_call: TRBV7-6
clone_size: .
d_call: .
cdr3_length: 12
cdr3_aa: CASSFWGETQYF
cdr3_nt: TGTGCCAGCAGCTTTTGGGGAGAGACCCAGTACTTC

j_call: TRBJ1-1
v_call: TRBV18
clone_size: .
d_call: .
cdr3_length: 14
cdr3_aa: CASSPPSTNTEAFF
cdr3_nt: TGTGCCAGCTCACCACCGTCGACAAACACTGAAGCTTTCTTT

j_call: TRBJ2-3
v_call: TRBV6-6
clone_size: .
d_call: TRBD1
cdr3_length: 15
cdr3_aa: CASTRDRGATDTQYF
cdr3_nt: TGTGCCAGCACCCGAGACAGGGGGGCGACAGATACGCAGTATTTT

j_call: TRBJ2-3
v_call: TRBV15
clone_size: .
d_call: TRBD2
cdr3_length: 16
cdr3_aa: CATSRRLAGGGDTQYF
cdr3_nt: TGTGCCACCAGCAGAAGACTAGCGGGGGGCGGAGATACGCAGTATTTT

j_call: TRBJ2-5
v_call: TRBV5-1
clone_size: .
d_call: .
cdr3_length: 14
cdr3_aa: CASRSGRNQETQYF
cdr3_nt: TGCGCCAGCAGATCCGGACGGAACCAAGAGACCCAGTACTTC

j_call: TRBJ2-5
v_call: TRBV18
clone_size: .
d_call: TRBD2
cdr3_length: 13
cdr3_aa: CASSSGGQETQYF
cdr3_nt: TGTGCCAGCTCCTCGGGAGGGCAAGAGACCCAGTACTTC

j_call: TRBJ2-7
v_call: TRBV19
clone_size: .
d_call: .
cdr3_length: 16
cdr3_aa: CASSIEGTESSYEQYF
cdr3_nt: TGTGCCAGTAGTATAGAAGGGACCGAGAGCTCCTACGAGCAGTACTTC

j_call: TRBJ1-1
v_call: TRBV2
clone_size: .
d_call: TRBD1
cdr3_length: 14
cdr3_aa: CASSEQGADTEAFF
cdr3_nt: TGTGCCAGCAGTGAACAGGGGGCAGACACTGAAGCTTTCTTT